This T cell receptor (beta chain) stems from a study of cytomegalovirus exposure and HLA in healthy donors. The V gene's germline CDR1 is KGHSY and CDR2 FQNENV. Trimming at V came to 7 bases and at J to 4 bases, leaving 6 bases not matched to a gene. The CDR3 sequence is 13 residues long. The protocol was immunoSEQ multiplex PCR, while the TCRdb copy is restricted to in-frame clones and leaves out a portion. The profile shows some 170,000 clones, approximately 89% of them singletons. The receptor was isolated from a man younger than 35 in good health and CMV-seropositive. Sequenced input: PBMCs. The genes are TRBV16 and TRBJ1-2; 7 bases align to TRBD1. The CDR3 DNA reads TGTGCCAGCAACCCAGGGACAGTCTATGGCTACACCTTC. It translates to CASNPGTVYGYTF.